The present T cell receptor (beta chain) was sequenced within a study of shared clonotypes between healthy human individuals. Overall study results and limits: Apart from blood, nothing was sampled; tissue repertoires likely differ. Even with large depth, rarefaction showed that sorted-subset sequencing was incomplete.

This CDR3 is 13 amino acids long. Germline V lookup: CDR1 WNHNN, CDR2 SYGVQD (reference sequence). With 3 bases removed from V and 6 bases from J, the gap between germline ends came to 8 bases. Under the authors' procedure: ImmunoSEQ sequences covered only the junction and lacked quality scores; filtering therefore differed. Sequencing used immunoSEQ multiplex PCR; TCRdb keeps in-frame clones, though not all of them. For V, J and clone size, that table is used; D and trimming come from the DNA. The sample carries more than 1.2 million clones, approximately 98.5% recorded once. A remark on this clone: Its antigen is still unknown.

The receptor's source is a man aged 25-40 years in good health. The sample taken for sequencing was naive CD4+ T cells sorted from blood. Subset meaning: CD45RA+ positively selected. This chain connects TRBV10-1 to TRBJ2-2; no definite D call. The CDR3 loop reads CASSDTVAGELFF. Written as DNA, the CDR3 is TGCGCCAGCAGTGACACGGTTGCCGGGGAGCTGTTTTTT.